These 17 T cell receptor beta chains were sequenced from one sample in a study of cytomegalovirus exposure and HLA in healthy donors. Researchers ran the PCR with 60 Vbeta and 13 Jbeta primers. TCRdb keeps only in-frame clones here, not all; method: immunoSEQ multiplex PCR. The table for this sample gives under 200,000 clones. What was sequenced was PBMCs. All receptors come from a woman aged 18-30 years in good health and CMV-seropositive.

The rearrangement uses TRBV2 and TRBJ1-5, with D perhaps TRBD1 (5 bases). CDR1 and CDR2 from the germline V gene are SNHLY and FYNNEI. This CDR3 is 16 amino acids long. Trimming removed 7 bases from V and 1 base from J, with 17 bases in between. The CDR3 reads CASNPGLSGSNQPQHF. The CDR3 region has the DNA TGTGCCAGCAATCCGGGACTTAGCGGGAGCAATCAGCCCCAGCATTTT.

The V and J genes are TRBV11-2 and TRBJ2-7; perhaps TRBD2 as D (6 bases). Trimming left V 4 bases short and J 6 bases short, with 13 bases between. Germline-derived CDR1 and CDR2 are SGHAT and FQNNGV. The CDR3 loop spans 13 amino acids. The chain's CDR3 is CASSSSRAGEQYF. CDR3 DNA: TGTGCCAGCAGCTCCTCTCGAGCGGGCGAGCAGTACTTC.

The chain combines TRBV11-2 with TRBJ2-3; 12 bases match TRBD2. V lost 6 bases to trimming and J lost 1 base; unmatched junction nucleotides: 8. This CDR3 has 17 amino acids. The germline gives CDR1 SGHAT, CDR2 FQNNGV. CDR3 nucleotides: TGTGCCAGCAGGAACCCTAGCGGGGGGGGACGCACAGATACGCAGTATTTT. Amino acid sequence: CASRNPSGGGRTDTQYF.

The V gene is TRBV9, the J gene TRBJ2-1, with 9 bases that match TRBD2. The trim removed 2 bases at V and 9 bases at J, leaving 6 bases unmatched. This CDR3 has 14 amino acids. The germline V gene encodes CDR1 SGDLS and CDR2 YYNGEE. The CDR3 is CASSVGRGGGEQFF. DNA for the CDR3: TGTGCCAGCAGCGTGGGGCGGGGGGGCGGTGAGCAGTTCTTC. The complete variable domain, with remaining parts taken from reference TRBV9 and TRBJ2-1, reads DSGVTQTPKHLITATGQRVTLRCSPRSGDLSVYWYQQSLDQGLQFLIQYYNGEERAKGNILERFSAQQFPDLHSELNLSSLELGDSALYFCASSVGRGGGEQFFGPGTRLTVL.

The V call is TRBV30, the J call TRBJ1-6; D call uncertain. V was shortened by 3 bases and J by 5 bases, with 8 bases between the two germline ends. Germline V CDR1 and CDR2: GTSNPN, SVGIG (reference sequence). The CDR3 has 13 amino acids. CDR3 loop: CAWSATDNSPLHF. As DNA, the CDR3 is TGTGCCTGGAGCGCTACTGATAATTCACCCCTCCACTTT.

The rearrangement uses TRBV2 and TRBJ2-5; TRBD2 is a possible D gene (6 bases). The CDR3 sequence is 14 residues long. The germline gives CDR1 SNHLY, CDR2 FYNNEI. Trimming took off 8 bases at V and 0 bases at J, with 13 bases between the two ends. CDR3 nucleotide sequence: TGTGCCAGCGGGGAGGCGGAGTACCAAGAGACCCAGTACTTC. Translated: CASGEAEYQETQYF.

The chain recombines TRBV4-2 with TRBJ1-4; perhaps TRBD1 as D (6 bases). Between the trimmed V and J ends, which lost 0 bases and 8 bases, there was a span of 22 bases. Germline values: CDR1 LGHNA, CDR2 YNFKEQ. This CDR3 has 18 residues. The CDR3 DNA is TGTGCCAGCAGCCAAGATTTGGGCCCGGGCAGGGGAGTCGAAAAACTGTTTTTT. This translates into CASSQDLGPGRGVEKLFF.

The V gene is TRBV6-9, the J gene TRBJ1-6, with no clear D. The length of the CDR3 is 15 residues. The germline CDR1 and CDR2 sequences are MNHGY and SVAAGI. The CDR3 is CARVVRCSYNSPLHF. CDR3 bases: TGTGCTCGCGTGGTCCGCTGCTCCTATAATTCACCCCTCCACTTT.

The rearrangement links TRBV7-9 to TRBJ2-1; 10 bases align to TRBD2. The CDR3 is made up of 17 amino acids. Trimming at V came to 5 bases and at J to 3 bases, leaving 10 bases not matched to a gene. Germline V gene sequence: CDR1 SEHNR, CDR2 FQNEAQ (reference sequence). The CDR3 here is CASSKFLAGVLYNEQFF. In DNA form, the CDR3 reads TGTGCCAGCAGCAAGTTTCTAGCGGGAGTACTCTACAATGAGCAGTTCTTC. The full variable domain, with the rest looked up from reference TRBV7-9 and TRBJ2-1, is DTGVSQNPRHKITKRGQNVTFRCDPISEHNRLYWYRQTLGQGPEFLTYFQNEAQLEKSRLLSDRFSAERPKGSFSTLEIQRTEQGDSAMYLCASSKFLAGVLYNEQFFGPGTRLTVL.

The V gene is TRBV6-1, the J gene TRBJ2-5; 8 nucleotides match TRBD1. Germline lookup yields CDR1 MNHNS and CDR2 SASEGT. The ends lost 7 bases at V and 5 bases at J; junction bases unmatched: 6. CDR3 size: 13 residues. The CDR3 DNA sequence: TGTGCCAGCATGAGGACAGGGAGGGAGACCCAGTACTTC. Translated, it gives CASMRTGRETQYF.

The CDR3 spells CASSSRLEDTGELFF. CDR3 in DNA: TGTGCCAGCAGCTCCCGACTAGAGGACACCGGGGAGCTGTTTTTT. The rearrangement uses TRBV9 and TRBJ2-2, with a tentative D call TRBD2 (6 bases). The germline V gene has CDR1 SGDLS and CDR2 YYNGEE. This CDR3 is built from 15 residues. V shed 4 bases and J shed 3 bases, with 13 bases lying between them.

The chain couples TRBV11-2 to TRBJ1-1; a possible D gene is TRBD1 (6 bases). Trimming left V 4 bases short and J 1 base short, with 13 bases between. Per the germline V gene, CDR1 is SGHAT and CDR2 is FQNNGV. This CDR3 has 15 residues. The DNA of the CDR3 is TGTGCCAGCAGCTCGGCACAACAGGGGAACACTGAAGCTTTCTTT. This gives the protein CASSSAQQGNTEAFF.

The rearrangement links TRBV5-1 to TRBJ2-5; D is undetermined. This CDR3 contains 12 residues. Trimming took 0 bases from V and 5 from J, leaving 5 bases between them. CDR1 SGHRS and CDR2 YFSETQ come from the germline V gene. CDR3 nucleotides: TGCGCCAGCAGCTTGGGACTTGAGACCCAGTACTTC. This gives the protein CASSLGLETQYF. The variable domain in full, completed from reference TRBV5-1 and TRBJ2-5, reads KAGVTQTPRYLIKTRGQQVTLSCSPISGHRSVSWYQQTPGQGLQFLFEYFSETQRNKGNFPGRFSGRQFSNSRSEMNVSTLELGDSALYLCASSLGLETQYFGPGTRLLVL.

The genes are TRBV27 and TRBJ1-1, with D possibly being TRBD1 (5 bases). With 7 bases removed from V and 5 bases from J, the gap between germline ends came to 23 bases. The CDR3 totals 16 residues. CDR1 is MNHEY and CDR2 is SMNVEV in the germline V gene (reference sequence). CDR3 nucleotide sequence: TGTGCCAGCACCCTCGATGGGGCGGTTGGAAGGACTGAAGCTTTCTTT. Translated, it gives CASTLDGAVGRTEAFF.

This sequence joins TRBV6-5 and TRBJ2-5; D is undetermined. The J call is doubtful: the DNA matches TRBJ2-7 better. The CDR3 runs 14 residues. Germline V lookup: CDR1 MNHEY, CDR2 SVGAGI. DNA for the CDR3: TGTGCCAGCAGTTACTCGGCGCTAGGATACGAGCAGTACTTC. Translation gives CASSYSALGYEQYF.

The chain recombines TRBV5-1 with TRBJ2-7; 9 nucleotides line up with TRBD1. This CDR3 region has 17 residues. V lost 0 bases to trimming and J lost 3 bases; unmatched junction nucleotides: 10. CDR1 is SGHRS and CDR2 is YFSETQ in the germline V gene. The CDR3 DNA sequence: TGCGCCAGCAGCTTGGAAGGCACCGGGACAGGGTTCTACGAGCAGTACTTC. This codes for CASSLEGTGTGFYEQYF.

The CDR3 region has the DNA TGTGCCAGCAGCCCAGGGTTCAATCAGCCCCAGCATTTT. Translating gives CASSPGFNQPQHF. V gene TRBV7-2 combines with J gene TRBJ1-5; the D gene is possibly TRBD1 (5 bases). The CDR3 is 13 residues long. The ends were cut back, 5 bases at V and 3 bases at J, with 8 bases in the middle. Germline V gene data show CDR1 as SGHTA and CDR2 as FQGNSA. Full variable domain (remainder filled in from reference TRBV7-2 and TRBJ1-5): GAGVSQSPSNKVTEKGKDVELRCDPISGHTALYWYRQSLGQGLEFLIYFQGNSAPDKSGLPSDRFSAERTGGSVSTLTIQRTQQEDSAVYLCASSPGFNQPQHFGDGTRLSIL.